This entry describes one T cell receptor beta chain. The antigen is undetermined. The donors were part of the validation cohort of 120 subjects. That cohort was separate from the first cohort, which comprised about 730 subjects. This CDR3 comprises 16 residues. Unmatched junction bases numbered 8, after V lost 4 bases and J lost 2 bases. CDR1 and CDR2 from the germline V gene are KGHSH and LQKENI. This entry is derived from a study of cytomegalovirus exposure and HLA in healthy donors. Clones were read by immunoSEQ multiplex PCR, and TCRdb kept only the in-frame ones, dropping some. The sample records under 200,000 clones, roughly 96% being singletons. Regarding the study as a whole: Subsequent analysis found a tendency for first-cohort TCR clusters to co-occur within the approximately 130 validation repertoires.

The receptor was isolated from a woman between 18 and 30 years old in good health and CMV-seronegative. Sample: PBMCs. The chain carries TRBV18 and TRBJ2-3; 8 nucleotides line up with TRBD2. The CDR3: CASSRPVAGFTDTQYF. The CDR3 DNA reads as TGTGCCAGCTCACGCCCGGTAGCGGGGTTCACAGATACGCAGTATTTT.